This T cell receptor (beta chain) was identified during a study of T cells expressing NK-cell markers. Study-wide results and caveats: It is unclear if expanded NKG2C-expressing clones target HCMV antigens.

This CDR3 is 15 amino acids long. Germline assignment: CDR1 MNHEY and CDR2 SVGAGI. TCRdb reprocessed the 5' RACE reads, keeping one entry per CDR3 protein, no DNA. The sample includes 400,000 or so distinct CDR3 sequences. Concerning this clonotype itself: The antigen is undetermined.

Specimen: blood T cells: a sorted CD56 or NKG2C T cell subset, CD4+ or CD8+ T cells, or bulk PBMC T cells (not recorded which). The clonotype was recovered from a woman between 50 and 59 years old in good health. The J gene is TRBJ2-1, the V gene TRBV6-5; the TCRdb D gene call, TRBD2, has no DNA to confirm it. Here the CDR3 reads CASSQGLAGVNEQFF.